These 21 T cell receptor beta chains were sequenced from one sample in a study of blood T cell repertoires in COVID-19. Sequencing used immunoSEQ multiplex PCR; TCRdb keeps in-frame clones, though not all of them. The sample carries some 140,000 clones, approximately 84% recorded once. Sample: peripheral blood. The receptors were sampled from a woman aged 45-65 years who had recovered from COVID-19.

The chain employs TRBV18 and TRBJ1-2; 10 bases match TRBD1. Trimming took 3 bases from V and 4 from J; bases not matched to a gene: 5. The CDR3 has 15 amino acids. Germline assignment: CDR1 KGHSH and CDR2 LQKENI. For the CDR3, the DNA is TGTGCCAGCTCACCTCCCGGGACAGGGGCCTATGGCTACACCTTC. Translating it yields CASSPPGTGAYGYTF.

This clone was counted between two and nine times. The chain is built from TRBV7-3 and TRBJ2-2; 7 nucleotides line up with TRBD1. CDR1 is SGHTA and CDR2 is FQGTGA in the germline V gene. The junction had 3 bases not matched to a gene; V was cut back by 4 bases and J by 4 bases. The CDR3 is 14 amino acids. CDR3 sequence reads: CASSSQGSTGELFF. The CDR3 DNA reads TGTGCCAGCAGCTCACAGGGGAGCACCGGGGAGCTGTTTTTT.

This chain uses TRBV20-1 with TRBJ1-1, with unresolved D. The CDR3 extends over 13 amino acids. CDR1 is DFQATT, CDR2 SNEGSKA, per germline (reference sequence). With 3 bases removed from V and 5 bases from J, the gap between germline ends came to 13 bases. The CDR3 loop reads CSASRQRGTEAFF. The CDR3 DNA reads as TGCAGTGCTAGTAGGCAGAGAGGTACTGAAGCTTTCTTT.

This clone was seen a single time. The chain joins TRBV7-6 to TRBJ1-4; D gene ambiguous. Germline loops: CDR1 SGHVS, CDR2 FNYEAQ. The CDR3 runs to 12 residues. Deletions cut 5 bases from V and 8 bases from J, with 9 bases between. The CDR3: CASSARGEKLFF. For the CDR3, the DNA is TGTGCCAGCAGCGCCAGAGGAGAAAAACTGTTTTTT.

This clone is a singleton in its sample. The chain joins TRBV7-8 to TRBJ2-7, with D perhaps TRBD1 (6 bases). The V gene's germline CDR1 is SGHVS and CDR2 FQNEAQ. The CDR3 sequence is 13 residues long. The V gene lost 5 bases and the J gene lost 4 bases, with 12 bases spanning the gap. CDR3 sequence reads: CASSRDTRYEQYF. The DNA for the CDR3 is TGTGCCAGCAGCCGGGACACAAGGTACGAGCAGTACTTC.

J is TRBJ2-7 and V is TRBV2, with TRBD2 as a possible D gene (5 bases). CDR1 is SNHLY, CDR2 FYNNEI, per germline. CDR3 length: 15 amino acids. Deletions cut 6 bases from V and 4 bases from J, with 19 bases between. The CDR3 is CASRLRVSPSYEQYF. The CDR3 DNA follows: TGTGCCAGCAGGTTGCGGGTGTCGCCCTCTTACGAGCAGTACTTC.

This chain links TRBV5-5 with TRBJ2-5, with 13 bases identical to TRBD2. The CDR3 loop spans 16 amino acids. Germline V gene data show CDR1 as SGHKS and CDR2 as YYEKEE (reference sequence). V lost 0 bases, J lost 3 bases, and 2 bases stayed unmatched. The CDR3 nucleotides are TGTGCCAGCAGCTTGGGACTAGCGGGAGGAGAAGAGACCCAGTACTTC. Its translation is CASSLGLAGGEETQYF.

The V call is TRBV6-5, the J call TRBJ2-3; D remains ambiguous. Germline assignment: CDR1 MNHEY and CDR2 SVGAGI. V was cut by 5 bases and J by 3 bases, with 3 bases left in between. CDR3 size: 11 residues. The CDR3 coding sequence is TGTGCCAGCAGTCAGACAGATACGCAGTATTTT. This sequence encodes CASSQTDTQYF.

The chain recombines TRBV5-1 with TRBJ1-2, with D possibly TRBD1 on 5 matching bases. This CDR3 region has 14 residues. V dropped 0 bases and J dropped 8 bases, with 14 bases sitting between them. The germline gives CDR1 SGHRS, CDR2 YFSETQ. CDR3 in DNA: TGCGCCAGCAGCTTGGATCTCGGGGACTCCGGCTACACCTTC. Residues: CASSLDLGDSGYTF.

The V gene is TRBV12-5, the J gene TRBJ2-1; 13 bases align to TRBD2. Trimming removed 3 bases from V and 8 bases from J; junction bases left unmatched: 10. The CDR3 length is 17 residues. CDR1 is LGHNT and CDR2 is FRNRAP in the germline V gene. CDR3 DNA: TGTGCTAGTGGTTTCCCGGTGGGACTAGCGGGAAGGTATGAGCAGTTCTTC. This gives the protein CASGFPVGLAGRYEQFF.

The CDR3 DNA reads TGTGCCAGTGGGGTGCGGGGCCCGGGAGGCTATGGCTACACCTTC. Translation gives CASGVRGPGGYGYTF. This chain links TRBV7-8 with TRBJ1-2; possibly TRBD1 for D (5 bases). Between the trimmed V and J ends, which lost 9 bases and 4 bases, there was a span of 21 bases. The CDR3 sequence is 15 residues long. CDR1 and CDR2 (germline): SGHVS, FQNEAQ.

This clone occurred once. The chain carries TRBV5-5 and TRBJ1-2; TRBD1 is a possible D gene (5 bases). This CDR3 is built from 15 residues. V lost 4 bases, J lost 2 bases, and 15 bases lay in between. Germline V CDR1 and CDR2: SGHKS, YYEKEE (reference sequence). CDR3 nucleotide sequence: TGTGCCAGCAGCCGTCATTTGGACAAGAACTATGGCTACACCTTC. Protein sequence: CASSRHLDKNYGYTF.

The chain uses TRBV5-1 and TRBJ1-4, with D tentatively TRBD1 (6 bases). This CDR3 has 17 residues. From germline, CDR1 is SGHRS and CDR2 YFSETQ. V lost 2 bases and J lost 6, with 20 bases in between. The CDR3 sequence: CASSFWGSGEGDEKLFF. For the CDR3, the DNA is TGCGCCAGCAGCTTTTGGGGATCAGGGGAGGGAGATGAAAAACTGTTTTTT.

The chain carries TRBV19 and TRBJ1-2, with 11 bases lining up with TRBD1. This CDR3 contains 16 residues. V trimming: 9 bases; J trimming: 4 bases; junction bases outside the gene matches: 13. Germline V CDR1 and CDR2: LNHDA, SQIVND (reference sequence). The CDR3 nucleotides read TGTGCCAGCCTCCGGGACAGGGGGGTTGGAAGCTATGGCTACACCTTC. Amino acid sequence: CASLRDRGVGSYGYTF.

This clone was picked up one time. This sequence joins TRBV5-3 and TRBJ1-5; D is uncertain. TRBV5-3 is an ORF for which the function is uncertain. Trimming cost V 0 bases and J 0 bases, with 13 bases left between them. The CDR3 totals 17 residues. CDR3 residues: CARSLGRLRYSNQPQHF. As DNA, the CDR3 is TGTGCCAGAAGCTTGGGCAGACTCCGGTATAGCAATCAGCCCCAGCATTTT.

This chain uses TRBV29-1 with TRBJ2-5, with D perhaps TRBD1 (6 bases). Trimming removed 3 bases at V and 1 base at J, with 12 bases between. Germline-derived CDR1 and CDR2 are SQVTM and ANQGSEA. This CDR3 contains 14 residues. The CDR3 loop reads CSVDPDRTQETQYF. CDR3 nucleotides: TGCAGCGTTGACCCGGACAGAACCCAAGAGACCCAGTACTTC.

This clone was observed a single time. The V call is TRBV19, the J call TRBJ1-1; no definite D call. The length of the CDR3 is 13 residues. The germline gives CDR1 LNHDA, CDR2 SQIVND (reference sequence). V was shortened by 7 bases and J by 2 bases, with 11 bases between the two germline ends. The CDR3 DNA reads TGTGCCAGTAACGAGACACCCAACACTGAAGCTTTCTTT. This codes for CASNETPNTEAFF.

The chain employs TRBV7-3 and TRBJ2-5; D possibly corresponds to TRBD1 (6 bases). V lost 4 bases and J 2 bases, leaving 23 bases between the germline ends. The CDR3 has 18 amino acids. Germline assignment: CDR1 SGHTA and CDR2 FQGTGA. The CDR3 region has the DNA TGTGCCAGCAGCTCTACCCCCGTTACTACGGACAGACAAGAGACCCAGTACTTC. This sequence encodes CASSSTPVTTDRQETQYF. The full variable domain, rest sourced from reference TRBV7-3 and TRBJ2-5, is GAGVSQTPSNKVTEKGKYVELRCDPISGHTALYWYRQSLGQGPEFLIYFQGTGAADDSGLPNDRFFAVRPEGSVSTLKIQRTERGDSAVYLCASSSTPVTTDRQETQYFGPGTRLLVL.

This sequence joins TRBV5-1 and TRBJ1-2; possibly TRBD1 for D (5 bases). This CDR3 comprises 15 residues. CDR1 and CDR2 from the germline V gene are SGHRS and YFSETQ. With 1 base removed from V and 5 bases from J, the gap between germline ends came to 15 bases. The CDR3 is CASSLTPGTAYGYTF. The CDR3 DNA follows: TGCGCCAGCAGCTTGACCCCCGGGACTGCTTATGGCTACACCTTC.

This clone was counted a few times. The chain uses TRBV24-1 and TRBJ2-1, with 9 bases identical to TRBD1. After removal of 4 bases from V and 6 bases from J, the junction contained 3 bases not matched to a gene. The CDR3 is 14 amino acids. Germline V lookup: CDR1 KGHDR, CDR2 SFDVKD. CDR3 coding DNA: TGTGCCACCAGTGACCCGACAGGGGGCAATGAGCAGTTCTTC. It encodes CATSDPTGGNEQFF.

CDR3 in DNA: TGTGCCAGCAGTTACTCGCAGGGCGCGGACACTGAAGCTTTCTTT. It is translated as CASSYSQGADTEAFF. The V gene is TRBV6-5, the J gene TRBJ1-1, with D perhaps TRBD1 (5 bases). Germline CDR1 MNHEY, CDR2 SVGAGI. The CDR3 consists of 15 residues. Trimming removed 0 bases from V and 3 bases from J, with 11 bases in between.